These T cell receptor beta chains were read from a single sample in a study of siplizumab effects on memory and regulatory T cells. Using immunoSEQ multiplex PCR, the repertoire was profiled, and TCRdb retains in-frame clones only, with some absent. The table shows about 100,000 clones, with 85% to 95% occurring only once. The sequenced sample was non-Treg CD4+ T cells sorted from blood. Source of these receptors: a human donor in good health. Both conserved end residues are part of each CDR3. The order of the fields is CDR3 protein, V gene.

CDR3aa: CASSVGSSYEQYF; v_gene: TRBV6-1
CDR3aa: CASRGTAEETQYF; v_gene: TRBV2
CDR3aa: CASSRGPGVWEQFF; v_gene: TRBV5-1
CDR3aa: CASSPTGLEQFF; v_gene: TRBV28
CDR3aa: CATSLGTGGYEQYF; v_gene: TRBV15
CDR3aa: CASSDTGDYGYTF; v_gene: TRBV6-1
CDR3aa: CASSIYTANTGELFF; v_gene: TRBV19
CDR3aa: CASILVQGSYEQYF; v_gene: TRBV6-1
CDR3aa: CASSVVGTSPGNTIYF; v_gene: TRBV9
CDR3aa: CASSGSSGDRGQVGELFF; v_gene: TRBV25-1
CDR3aa: CASSFGTGGSEQYF; v_gene: TRBV5-1
CDR3aa: CASSEFGRAEQYF; v_gene: TRBV25-1
CDR3aa: CSATLVYNEQFF; v_gene: TRBV29-1
CDR3aa: CASSPRGGVHSYEQYF; v_gene: TRBV7-9
CDR3aa: CASSEANTGELFF; v_gene: TRBV6-1
CDR3aa: CAISESRQGNYGYTF; v_gene: TRBV10-3
CDR3aa: CASRLNGPSFF; v_gene: TRBV7-2
CDR3aa: CASSPDGPYGYTF; v_gene: TRBV27
CDR3aa: CASSGSGQGKNSPLHF; v_gene: TRBV5-1
CDR3aa: CASSYNGRRTDTQYF; v_gene: TRBV6-5
CDR3aa: CASSLDRVSNEKLFF; v_gene: TRBV7-3